This TCR beta chain was recorded in a study of OX40 agonist ivuxolimab in advanced cancers. Study details: Cancers in dose escalation were hepatocellular, melanoma, renal cell and head and neck.

Trimming cost V 0 bases and J 1 base; bases outside gene matches: 3. CDR1 and CDR2 (germline): SGHNT, YYREEE (reference sequence). This CDR3 contains 15 residues. Data came from immunoSEQ multiplex PCR; TCRdb stores just in-frame clones and leaves some out. The data contain 64,000 or so clones, 75% to 85% of them singletons. Sequenced material: CD4+ or CD8+ T cells sorted from blood, taken in a trial of the OX40 agonist ivuxolimab. The gene calls are TRBV5-4 and TRBJ1-2; 7 bases map to TRBD1. This receptor was identified in an adult with an advanced solid tumor such as melanoma, head and neck, liver or kidney cancer. CDR3 nucleotides: TGTGCCAGCAGCTTGGAGGGACAGCTTAACTATGGCTACACCTTC. It specifies CASSLEGQLNYGYTF. The entire variable domain, with the rest obtained from reference TRBV5-4 and TRBJ1-2, is as follows: ETGVTQSPTHLIKTRGQQVTLRCSSQSGHNTVSWYQQALGQGPQFIFQYYREEENGRGNFPPRFSGLQFPNYSSELNVNALELDDSALYLCASSLEGQLNYGYTFGSGTRLTVV.